The 6 T cell receptor beta chains below were found in one sample sequenced in a study of blood T cell repertoires in COVID-19. Here immunoSEQ multiplex PCR was the method, and the copy in TCRdb shows in-frame clones only, minus some. The sample includes fewer than 120,000 clones, 87% of them seen just once. Material for sequencing was peripheral blood. The receptors stem from a human donor in a cohort sampled during active COVID-19.

The genes are TRBV19 and TRBJ2-3; TRBD1 matches 9 bases. The trim removed 9 bases at V and 6 bases at J, leaving 10 bases unmatched. Looked up from germline, CDR1 is LNHDA and CDR2 is SQIVND (reference sequence). The CDR3 has 14 residues. The DNA of the CDR3 is TGTGCCAGCTCCACCGGGACAGGGAAGGATACGCAGTATTTT. This codes for CASSTGTGKDTQYF.

The J gene is TRBJ2-1, the V gene TRBV7-2; 8 nucleotides line up with TRBD2. With V trimmed by 5 bases and J by 16 bases, 10 bases remained unmatched. Germline values: CDR1 SGHTA, CDR2 FQGNSA. CDR3 size: 12 residues. The CDR3 DNA sequence: TGTGCCAGCAGCCGCTCCGGGACTAGTCCTTTCTTC. Protein sequence: CASSRSGTSPFF.

The chain uses TRBV4-2 and TRBJ2-7; D may be TRBD2 (6 bases). The V end was cut by 5 bases, the J end by 5 bases, with 16 bases between. Germline V gene data show CDR1 as LGHNA and CDR2 as YNFKEQ. CDR3 length: 14 amino acids. The CDR3, as DNA: TGTGCCAGCAGCGAAGGGCGGGAAAGCGACGAGCAGTACTTC. This codes for CASSEGRESDEQYF.

This clone was counted a few times. The chain employs TRBV14 and TRBJ1-1; D uncertain. The V end lost 0 bases, the J end lost 1 base, and 9 bases lay between the germline ends. Germline V lookup: CDR1 SGHDN, CDR2 FVKESK. The CDR3 has 15 residues. The CDR3 sequence: CASSQDRRENTEAFF. The CDR3 coding sequence is TGTGCCAGCAGCCAAGACCGGCGGGAGAACACTGAAGCTTTCTTT.

CDR3 in amino acids: CASRSGNTIYF. CDR3 nucleotide sequence: TGTGCCAGCAGGTCAGGAAACACCATATATTTT. The J gene is TRBJ1-3, the V gene TRBV6-5; D is undetermined. Germline CDR1 reads MNHEY; CDR2 reads SVGAGI. V lost 6 bases and J 4 bases, leaving 4 bases between the germline ends. This CDR3 has 11 residues.

In its sample, this clone was seen once. The chain joins TRBV10-3 to TRBJ1-5; 8 nucleotides line up with TRBD1. Germline V lookup: CDR1 ENHRY, CDR2 SYGVKD. The trim removed 3 bases at V and 2 bases at J, leaving 0 bases unmatched. The CDR3 has 14 residues. DNA for the CDR3: TGTGCCATCAGTGAACAGGGGGGCAATCAGCCCCAGCATTTT. This sequence encodes CAISEQGGNQPQHF.